This is a list of T cell receptor beta chains from one sample in a study of beta chain features in type 1 diabetes. TCRdb keeps only in-frame clones here, not all; method: immunoSEQ multiplex PCR. The repertoire holds some 640,000 clones, over 11% seen once, with just under 0.04% in the top ten. Sequencing was done on a sample of naive CD4+ T cells from blood. The receptors come from a man between 18 and 35 years old with type 1 diabetes. Each CDR3 is given with its conserved first and last residue. Fields, in order: V gene, D gene, J gene, clone size, CDR3 protein, CDR3 DNA. The D gene is left open where the match is weak. The size of a clone is reported for some rows only, either as once, few or many, or as a class for expanded clones.

v_call: TRBV4-3
d_call: -
j_call: TRBJ1-2
clone_size: few
cdr3_aa: CASSQDKGFGGYTF
cdr3_nt: TGCGCCAGCAGCCAAGATAAAGGGTTCGGGGGCTACACCTTC

v_call: TRBV25-1
d_call: -
j_call: TRBJ2-1
clone_size: -
cdr3_aa: CASSEYPGQYNEQFF
cdr3_nt: TGTGCCAGCAGTGAATATCCCGGACAGTACAATGAGCAGTTCTTC

v_call: TRBV10-3
d_call: TRBD1
j_call: TRBJ2-5
clone_size: few
cdr3_aa: CAISGQGAGETQYF
cdr3_nt: TGTGCCATCAGTGGACAGGGGGCGGGAGAGACCCAGTACTTC

v_call: TRBV18
d_call: -
j_call: TRBJ2-7
clone_size: -
cdr3_aa: CASSPRGTRQTNSYEQYF
cdr3_nt: TGTGCCAGCTCACCTAGGGGGACACGTCAAACTAACTCCTACGAGCAGTACTTC

v_call: TRBV15
d_call: -
j_call: TRBJ1-1
clone_size: few
cdr3_aa: CATSRDYTPNTEAFF
cdr3_nt: TGTGCCACCAGCAGAGATTACACACCAAACACTGAAGCTTTCTTT

v_call: TRBV4-2
d_call: -
j_call: TRBJ1-2
clone_size: -
cdr3_aa: CASSQWDTPAYGYTF
cdr3_nt: TGTGCCAGCAGCCAGTGGGACACCCCAGCCTATGGCTACACCTTC

v_call: TRBV2
d_call: -
j_call: TRBJ2-2
clone_size: few
cdr3_aa: CASCPTPTGELFF
cdr3_nt: TGTGCCAGCTGCCCGACCCCAACCGGGGAGCTGTTTTTT

v_call: TRBV4-3
d_call: -
j_call: TRBJ1-4
clone_size: -
cdr3_aa: CASSQTRQELNEKLFF
cdr3_nt: TGCGCCAGCAGCCAGACTCGACAGGAGTTAAACGAAAAACTGTTTTTT

v_call: TRBV18
d_call: -
j_call: TRBJ1-1
clone_size: few
cdr3_aa: CASSPGSNTEAFF
cdr3_nt: TGTGCCAGCTCACCGGGATCCAACACTGAAGCTTTCTTT

v_call: TRBV4-3
d_call: TRBD1
j_call: TRBJ2-3
clone_size: -
cdr3_aa: CASTPDRVLLDTQYF
cdr3_nt: TGCGCCAGCACCCCGGACAGGGTTTTGCTAGATACGCAGTATTTT

v_call: TRBV9
d_call: -
j_call: TRBJ2-3
clone_size: few
cdr3_aa: CASSEGGHGTDTQYF
cdr3_nt: TGTGCCAGCAGCGAGGGGGGGCACGGCACAGATACGCAGTATTTT

v_call: TRBV30
d_call: -
j_call: TRBJ2-7
clone_size: few
cdr3_aa: CAWSVLDGYEQYF
cdr3_nt: TGTGCCTGGAGTGTACTCGACGGATACGAGCAGTACTTC

v_call: TRBV2
d_call: -
j_call: TRBJ1-1
clone_size: few
cdr3_aa: CASSQQGNTEAFF
cdr3_nt: TGTGCCAGCAGCCAACAGGGGAACACTGAAGCTTTCTTT

v_call: TRBV7-2
d_call: -
j_call: TRBJ1-6
clone_size: few
cdr3_aa: CASSQGVSSPLHF
cdr3_nt: TGTGCCAGCAGCCAGGGTGTGAGTTCACCCCTCCACTTT

v_call: TRBV18
d_call: -
j_call: TRBJ1-1
clone_size: -
cdr3_aa: CASSPSGNTEAFF
cdr3_nt: TGTGCCAGCTCACCGAGTGGGAACACTGAAGCTTTCTTT

v_call: TRBV7-8
d_call: -
j_call: TRBJ2-4
clone_size: -
cdr3_aa: CASSSDRVYDIQYF
cdr3_nt: TGTGCCAGCAGCTCCGACCGGGTTTACGACATTCAGTACTTC

v_call: TRBV28
d_call: TRBD1
j_call: TRBJ2-3
clone_size: -
cdr3_aa: CASISGTGVPDTQYF
cdr3_nt: TGTGCCAGCATATCCGGGACAGGGGTTCCAGATACGCAGTATTTT

v_call: TRBV15
d_call: -
j_call: TRBJ1-5
clone_size: -
cdr3_aa: CATSRERTQPQHF
cdr3_nt: TGTGCCACCAGCAGAGAGAGGACTCAGCCCCAGCATTTT

v_call: TRBV6-4
d_call: -
j_call: TRBJ1-2
clone_size: -
cdr3_aa: CASSDSMGGYTF
cdr3_nt: TGTGCCAGCAGTGACTCGATGGGTGGCTACACCTTC

v_call: TRBV5-1
d_call: -
j_call: TRBJ2-5
clone_size: -
cdr3_aa: CASTKSLAGQETQYF
cdr3_nt: TGCGCCAGCACGAAGAGCCTAGCAGGCCAAGAGACCCAGTACTTC

v_call: TRBV7-2
d_call: -
j_call: TRBJ2-7
clone_size: few
cdr3_aa: CASSSSGWSLSYEQYF
cdr3_nt: TGTGCCAGCAGCTCTTCTGGGTGGAGTCTGTCCTACGAGCAGTACTTC

v_call: TRBV7-6
d_call: TRBD1
j_call: TRBJ2-1
clone_size: -
cdr3_aa: CASSSGGPSYNEQFF
cdr3_nt: TGTGCCAGCAGCTCAGGGGGCCCGAGCTACAATGAGCAGTTCTTC

v_call: TRBV27
d_call: -
j_call: TRBJ2-7
clone_size: -
cdr3_aa: CASSFMGAWYF
cdr3_nt: TGTGCCAGCAGTTTTATGGGGGCTTGGTACTTC

v_call: TRBV5-1
d_call: TRBD1
j_call: TRBJ2-7
clone_size: -
cdr3_aa: CASSLTGQGYEQYF
cdr3_nt: TGCGCCAGCAGCTTGACGGGACAGGGGTACGAGCAGTACTTC

v_call: TRBV19
d_call: -
j_call: TRBJ2-5
clone_size: -
cdr3_aa: CASTYQETQYF
cdr3_nt: TGTGCCAGTACTTACCAAGAGACCCAGTACTTC

v_call: TRBV30
d_call: -
j_call: TRBJ2-1
clone_size: -
cdr3_aa: CAWSVIGGTMQFF
cdr3_nt: TGTGCCTGGAGTGTAATAGGAGGGACCATGCAGTTCTTC

v_call: TRBV30
d_call: -
j_call: TRBJ2-6
clone_size: -
cdr3_aa: CAWSVLGAGANVLTF
cdr3_nt: TGTGCCTGGAGTGTGCTGGGAGCTGGGGCCAACGTCCTGACTTTC

v_call: TRBV7-9
d_call: -
j_call: TRBJ2-3
clone_size: few
cdr3_aa: CASSTRLGGVTDTQYF
cdr3_nt: TGTGCCAGCAGCACACGCCTTGGCGGGGTAACAGATACGCAGTATTTT

v_call: TRBV5-1
d_call: TRBD2
j_call: TRBJ2-2
clone_size: -
cdr3_aa: CASGQTSGKDTGELFF
cdr3_nt: TGCGCCAGCGGCCAGACTAGCGGGAAGGACACCGGGGAGCTGTTTTTT

v_call: TRBV19
d_call: -
j_call: TRBJ2-4
clone_size: few
cdr3_aa: CASSMAGVRSIQYF
cdr3_nt: TGTGCCAGTAGTATGGCCGGGGTAAGGAGCATTCAGTACTTC

v_call: TRBV6-5
d_call: -
j_call: TRBJ2-3
clone_size: few
cdr3_aa: CASSARVTDTQYF
cdr3_nt: TGTGCCAGCAGTGCCAGGGTGACAGATACGCAGTATTTT

v_call: TRBV5-1
d_call: -
j_call: TRBJ1-1
clone_size: -
cdr3_aa: CASSSAGGTNTEAFF
cdr3_nt: TGCGCCAGCAGCTCCGCGGGGGGAACGAACACTGAAGCTTTCTTT

v_call: TRBV7-9
d_call: -
j_call: TRBJ2-1
clone_size: few
cdr3_aa: CASSLVAAGRMNEQFF
cdr3_nt: TGTGCCAGCAGCCTAGTCGCGGCGGGGAGGATGAATGAGCAGTTCTTC

v_call: TRBV5-1
d_call: -
j_call: TRBJ1-1
clone_size: few
cdr3_aa: CASSPNTAGTEAFF
cdr3_nt: TGCGCCAGCAGCCCCAATACGGCGGGTACTGAAGCTTTCTTT

v_call: TRBV27
d_call: -
j_call: TRBJ2-5
clone_size: -
cdr3_aa: CASRETQYF
cdr3_nt: TGTGCCAGCAGGGAGACCCAGTACTTC

v_call: TRBV28
d_call: -
j_call: TRBJ1-2
clone_size: -
cdr3_aa: CASSSSDGYTF
cdr3_nt: TGTGCCAGCAGTTCCTCGGATGGCTACACCTTC

v_call: TRBV5-6
d_call: -
j_call: TRBJ2-5
clone_size: -
cdr3_aa: CASSPERQETQYF
cdr3_nt: TGTGCCAGCAGTCCCGAAAGGCAGGAGACCCAGTACTTC

v_call: TRBV2
d_call: -
j_call: TRBJ2-6
clone_size: -
cdr3_aa: CASSELSFGANVLTF
cdr3_nt: TGTGCCAGCAGTGAATTGTCGTTTGGGGCCAACGTCCTGACTTTC

v_call: TRBV30
d_call: -
j_call: TRBJ2-1
clone_size: -
cdr3_aa: CAWNDYHLGQEQFF
cdr3_nt: TGTGCCTGGAATGACTACCACCTAGGGCAGGAGCAGTTCTTC

v_call: TRBV7-6
d_call: -
j_call: TRBJ2-4
clone_size: -
cdr3_aa: CASSGDGGEYF
cdr3_nt: TGTGCCAGCAGCGGTGACGGGGGCGAGTACTTC

v_call: TRBV13
d_call: TRBD1
j_call: TRBJ1-5
clone_size: -
cdr3_aa: CASSLGTGDNQPQHF
cdr3_nt: TGTGCCAGCAGCTTAGGGACAGGGGATAATCAGCCCCAGCATTTT

v_call: TRBV7-3
d_call: TRBD1
j_call: TRBJ2-1
clone_size: -
cdr3_aa: CASSFQGDQQFF
cdr3_nt: TGTGCCAGCAGCTTCCAGGGGGACCAGCAGTTCTTC

v_call: TRBV7-2
d_call: -
j_call: TRBJ1-4
clone_size: -
cdr3_aa: CASSSQGHEKLFF
cdr3_nt: TGTGCCAGCAGCTCTCAAGGGCACGAAAAACTGTTTTTT

v_call: TRBV6-5
d_call: -
j_call: TRBJ2-1
clone_size: -
cdr3_aa: CASSDLGPSNEQFF
cdr3_nt: TGTGCCAGCAGTGACCTCGGACCCTCCAATGAGCAGTTCTTC

v_call: TRBV15
d_call: -
j_call: TRBJ2-3
clone_size: few
cdr3_aa: CATSRVVADTQYF
cdr3_nt: TGTGCCACCAGCAGAGTAGTAGCGGATACGCAGTATTTT

v_call: TRBV10-3
d_call: TRBD1
j_call: TRBJ1-2
clone_size: few
cdr3_aa: CAISERQGYGYTF
cdr3_nt: TGTGCCATCAGTGAACGACAGGGCTATGGCTACACCTTC

v_call: TRBV6-5
d_call: TRBD2
j_call: TRBJ2-1
clone_size: -
cdr3_aa: CASSLGGRTHEQFF
cdr3_nt: TGTGCCAGCAGTTTGGGCGGGAGGACCCATGAGCAGTTCTTC

v_call: TRBV20-1
d_call: -
j_call: TRBJ1-1
clone_size: few
cdr3_aa: CSAGSGPEAFF
cdr3_nt: TGCAGTGCTGGCTCGGGCCCTGAAGCTTTCTTT

v_call: TRBV5-1
d_call: TRBD1
j_call: TRBJ2-6
clone_size: -
cdr3_aa: CASSLGQGVAEGANVLTF
cdr3_nt: TGCGCCAGCTCCTTGGGACAGGGGGTAGCCGAAGGGGCCAACGTCCTGACTTTC

v_call: TRBV7-2
d_call: TRBD1
j_call: TRBJ1-6
clone_size: once
cdr3_aa: CASTTRQGAYNSPLHF
cdr3_nt: TGTGCCAGCACCACCCGACAGGGGGCTTATAATTCACCCCTCCACTTT

v_call: TRBV5-1
d_call: -
j_call: TRBJ2-3
clone_size: -
cdr3_aa: CASSPEWSDTQYF
cdr3_nt: TGCGCCAGCAGCCCTGAGTGGTCAGATACGCAGTATTTT